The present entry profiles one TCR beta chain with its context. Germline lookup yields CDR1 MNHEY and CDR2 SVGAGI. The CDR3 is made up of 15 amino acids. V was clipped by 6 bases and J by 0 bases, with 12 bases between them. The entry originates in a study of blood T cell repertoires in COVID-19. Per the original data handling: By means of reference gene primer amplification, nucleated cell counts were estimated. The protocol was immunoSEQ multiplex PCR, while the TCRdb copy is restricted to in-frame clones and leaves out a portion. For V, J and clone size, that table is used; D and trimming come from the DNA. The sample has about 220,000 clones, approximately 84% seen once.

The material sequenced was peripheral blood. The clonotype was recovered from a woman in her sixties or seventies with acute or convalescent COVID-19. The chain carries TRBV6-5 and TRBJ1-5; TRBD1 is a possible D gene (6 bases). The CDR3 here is CASRWTADSNQPQHF. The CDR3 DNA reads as TGTGCCAGCAGGTGGACAGCGGATAGCAATCAGCCCCAGCATTTT.